The 25 T cell receptor beta chains below come from one sample, sequenced in a study of cytomegalovirus exposure and HLA in healthy donors. The PCR made use of 60 Vbeta and 13 Jbeta primers. TCRdb's copy holds only in-frame clones and misses some; the assay was immunoSEQ multiplex PCR. Listed are about 76,000 clones; 4% to 5.5% falls within the top ten. Sequenced material: PBMCs. The origin of the receptors is a woman aged 35 to 49 in good health and CMV-seropositive.

The chain joins TRBV5-8 to TRBJ1-5; D call uncertain. This CDR3 has 16 amino acids. CDR1 SGHTS and CDR2 YDEGEE come from the germline V gene. Trimming left V 4 bases short and J 3 bases short, with 17 bases between. The CDR3 spells CASSREAIPPNQPQHF. The CDR3 DNA reads as TGTGCCAGCAGCCGCGAGGCCATTCCGCCCAATCAGCCCCAGCATTTT.

The J gene is TRBJ2-5, the V gene TRBV9; tentatively, D is TRBD2 (6 bases). Germline V gives CDR1 SGDLS, CDR2 YYNGEE. The V end was cut by 0 bases, the J end by 9 bases, with 15 bases between. This CDR3 spans 14 amino acids. This chain's CDR3 is CASSVDWEPGAQYF. Written as DNA, the CDR3 is TGTGCCAGCAGCGTAGACTGGGAACCGGGGGCCCAGTACTTC.

The chain links TRBV7-3 to TRBJ2-1, with 9 bases matching TRBD2. Unmatched junction bases numbered 11, after V lost 3 bases and J lost 8 bases. Germline lookup yields CDR1 SGHTA and CDR2 FQGTGA. This CDR3 comprises 16 residues. In nucleotides, the CDR3 is TGTGCCAGCAGCTTTGGTACGGGCGGGGGGGCGGATGAGCAGTTCTTC. Its translation: CASSFGTGGGADEQFF.

The chain has TRBV27 and TRBJ2-3; D not resolved. V was shortened by 8 bases and J by 5 bases, with 8 bases between the two germline ends. This CDR3 spans 11 amino acids. The germline CDR1 and CDR2 sequences are MNHEY and SMNVEV (reference sequence). The CDR3 nucleotides are TGTGCCAGCCGCACACAAGATACGCAGTATTTT. Amino acid sequence: CASRTQDTQYF.

The chain carries TRBV11-3 and TRBJ2-3; TRBD2 matches 7 bases. Germline CDR1 SGHNT, CDR2 YENEEA. V trimming: 5 bases; J trimming: 2 bases; junction bases outside the gene matches: 7. The CDR3 has 15 amino acids. DNA of the CDR3: TGTGCCAGCAGCCCAACAGCGGGGTACACAGATACGCAGTATTTT. Translation: CASSPTAGYTDTQYF.

The CDR3 coding sequence is TGCGCCAGCAGAAGTACAGGGGGCACAGATACGCAGTATTTT. This codes for CASRSTGGTDTQYF. The V gene is TRBV5-1, the J gene TRBJ2-3; 7 bases fit TRBD1. CDR1 and CDR2 (germline): SGHRS, YFSETQ. CDR3 length: 14 residues. V shed 5 bases, J shed 1 base, and the junction held 4 bases outside the gene matches. Supplemented by reference TRBV5-1 and TRBJ2-3, the full variable domain reads KAGVTQTPRYLIKTRGQQVTLSCSPISGHRSVSWYQQTPGQGLQFLFEYFSETQRNKGNFPGRFSGRQFSNSRSEMNVSTLELGDSALYLCASRSTGGTDTQYFGPGTRLTVL.

The chain uses TRBV7-2 and TRBJ1-5, with 8 positions matching TRBD1. The J segment lost 5 bases and the V segment lost 5 bases, leaving 8 bases of the junction unmatched. This CDR3 contains 15 residues. The germline CDR1 and CDR2 sequences are SGHTA and FQGNSA. The CDR3 here is CASSTRSGGDQPQHF. The CDR3 DNA reads as TGTGCCAGCAGCACCCGCTCAGGGGGCGATCAGCCCCAGCATTTT.

The V gene is TRBV2, the J gene TRBJ1-1, with no clear D. This CDR3 contains 13 residues. The V gene's germline CDR1 is SNHLY and CDR2 FYNNEI. Deletions cut 6 bases from V and 1 base from J, with 9 bases between. The CDR3 coding sequence is TGTGCCAGCAGGGCTAGCAAGAACACTGAAGCTTTCTTT. Amino acids: CASRASKNTEAFF.

The rearrangement links TRBV14 to TRBJ1-2; D gene uncertain. There are 11 residues in the CDR3. The V and J ends lost 5 bases and 6 bases respectively, with 7 bases between them. Germline CDR1 is SGHDN and CDR2 is FVKESK. As DNA, the CDR3 is TGTGCCAGCAGCTACGGGGATGGCTACACCTTC. Its protein is CASSYGDGYTF.

V is TRBV5-1 and J is TRBJ2-7; TRBD2 might be the D (6 bases). Germline CDR1 is SGHRS and CDR2 is YFSETQ. Trimming took off 4 bases at V and 4 bases at J, with 9 bases between the two ends. The CDR3 runs to 12 residues. The CDR3 region is CASSLGRYEQYF. The CDR3 DNA follows: TGCGCCAGCAGCCTCGGGAGATACGAGCAGTACTTC.

V gene TRBV19 combines with J gene TRBJ2-5, with 10 bases fitting TRBD2. CDR3 length: 17 amino acids. The J segment lost 4 bases and the V segment lost 4 bases, leaving 12 bases of the junction unmatched. Germline CDR1 LNHDA, CDR2 SQIVND (reference sequence). The CDR3: CASSSPSSSGGGETQYF. For the CDR3, the DNA is TGTGCCAGTAGTAGCCCCTCTTCTAGCGGGGGTGGAGAGACCCAGTACTTC.

The V gene is TRBV11-3, the J gene TRBJ1-3; D is possibly TRBD1 (6 bases). From germline, CDR1 is SGHNT and CDR2 YENEEA. Trimming shortened V by 3 bases and J by 1 base, and 13 bases separated the two germline ends. The length of the CDR3 is 16 residues. The DNA of the CDR3 is TGTGCCAGCAGCTTTGACGACGACAGGTCTGGAAACACCATATATTTT. It encodes CASSFDDDRSGNTIYF.

The V gene is TRBV11-2, the J gene TRBJ2-1, with TRBD2 identical over 9 bases. The trim removed 6 bases at V and 5 bases at J, leaving 8 bases unmatched. Germline CDR1 is SGHAT and CDR2 is FQNNGV. The length of the CDR3 is 15 residues. CDR3 nucleotide sequence: TGTGCCAGCAGGTCCATAGCGGGAGCAAACAATGAGCAGTTCTTC. This encodes CASRSIAGANNEQFF.

This sequence joins TRBV7-3 and TRBJ1-1; D remains ambiguous. The germline V and J ends were trimmed by 4 bases and 4 bases, with 10 bases remaining between them. Per germline, CDR1 SGHTA and CDR2 FQGTGA. This CDR3 contains 13 residues. DNA of the CDR3: TGTGCCAGCAGCTCCCAGGTGGGCACTGAAGCTTTCTTT. This translates into CASSSQVGTEAFF.

The chain recombines TRBV5-1 with TRBJ2-1; D perhaps matches TRBD2 (7 bases). The germline V and J ends were trimmed by 0 bases and 7 bases, with 23 bases remaining between them. The CDR3 is 18 amino acids. The germline gives CDR1 SGHRS, CDR2 YFSETQ. The CDR3, as DNA: TGCGCCAGCAGCTTGGAGGCAAGGGGGGGCGACGTTGGTAATGAGCAGTTCTTC. This sequence encodes CASSLEARGGDVGNEQFF.

The CDR3 sequence is CASSSLGEPQHF. Here the CDR3 DNA reads TGTGCCAGCAGCTCCCTTGGAGAGCCCCAGCATTTT. This chain connects TRBV11-2 to TRBJ1-5; D not resolved. The CDR3 extends over 12 amino acids. The V end lost 4 bases, the J end lost 8 bases, and 9 bases lay between the germline ends. In germline, CDR1 is SGHAT, CDR2 FQNNGV.

The V gene is TRBV6-1, the J gene TRBJ2-7; D call uncertain. Trimming took 1 base from V and 2 from J, leaving 9 bases between them. This CDR3 is 14 amino acids long. In germline, CDR1 is MNHNS, CDR2 SASEGT. CDR3 sequence: CASSEGAPAYEQYF. In nucleotides, the CDR3 is TGTGCCAGCAGTGAAGGGGCTCCAGCCTACGAGCAGTACTTC.

The J gene is TRBJ2-1, the V gene TRBV2, with 12 bases identical to TRBD2. The CDR3 runs 16 residues. V shed 3 bases, J shed 2 bases, and the junction held 2 bases outside the gene matches. Germline values: CDR1 SNHLY, CDR2 FYNNEI. CDR3 sequence reads: CASSEASGGAYNEQFF. CDR3 DNA sequence: TGTGCCAGCAGTGAGGCTAGCGGGGGGGCCTACAATGAGCAGTTCTTC.

The V and J genes are TRBV7-3 and TRBJ2-3; 8 bases agree with TRBD2. Germline-derived CDR1 and CDR2 are SGHTA and FQGTGA. After removal of 3 bases from V and 2 bases from J, the junction contained 4 bases not matched to a gene. This CDR3 is 15 amino acids long. In nucleotides, the CDR3 is TGTGCCAGCAGCTTGGTAGCGGGGACCACAGATACGCAGTATTTT. Its translation is CASSLVAGTTDTQYF.

This chain connects TRBV5-1 to TRBJ2-5, with TRBD2 matching 8 bases. The tail of the sequence fits TRBJ2-7 better, so the J call may be wrong. The length of the CDR3 is 15 residues. Germline CDR1 is SGHRS and CDR2 is YFSETQ. In DNA, the CDR3 is TGCGCCAGCAGCTCTCTAGCGGGTAAATCGTACGAGCAGTACTTC. It translates to CASSSLAGKSYEQYF.

The chain recombines TRBV5-1 with TRBJ1-4; D may be TRBD1 (5 bases). V was pared by 0 bases and J by 5 bases, with 11 bases between. Germline V gene lookup returns CDR1 SGHRS and CDR2 YFSETQ. This CDR3 contains 15 residues. The CDR3 sequence: CASSLDWGSNEKLFF. In nucleotides, the CDR3 is TGCGCCAGCAGCTTGGATTGGGGCTCAAATGAAAAACTGTTTTTT.

This chain joins TRBV7-9 and TRBJ1-1; TRBD1 is a possible D gene (6 bases). Trimming stripped 2 bases from V and 3 bases from J, with 22 bases between. The CDR3 consists of 18 residues. CDR1 SEHNR and CDR2 FQNEAQ come from the germline V gene (reference sequence). In nucleotides, the CDR3 is TGTGCCAGCAGCTTATATCTGCGGGGGCCGGGGCGGTACACTGAAGCTTTCTTT. It codes for CASSLYLRGPGRYTEAFF.

V and J are TRBV7-2 and TRBJ2-5; the D is unclear. Trimming took off 1 base at V and 2 bases at J, with 11 bases between the two ends. CDR1 is SGHTA, CDR2 FQGNSA, per germline. The CDR3 runs to 15 residues. The chain's CDR3 is CASSLGSRPQETQYF. The DNA of the CDR3 is TGTGCCAGCAGCTTAGGGTCTAGGCCTCAAGAGACCCAGTACTTC. Together with reference TRBV7-2 and TRBJ2-5, the CDR3 gives the full variable domain: GAGVSQSPSNKVTEKGKDVELRCDPISGHTALYWYRQSLGQGLEFLIYFQGNSAPDKSGLPSDRFSAERTGGSVSTLTIQRTQQEDSAVYLCASSLGSRPQETQYFGPGTRLLVL.

The V and J genes are TRBV29-1 and TRBJ2-1; TRBD2 agrees at 14 bases. V dropped 5 bases and J dropped 5; count of bases not matched to a gene: 8. The CDR3 spans 16 residues. Germline assignment: CDR1 SQVTM and CDR2 ANQGSEA. CDR3 nucleotides: TGCAGCGTTCCGAGACTAGCGGGAGGGCTTAACAATGAGCAGTTCTTC. Protein: CSVPRLAGGLNNEQFF.

The CDR3 DNA sequence: TGTGCCAGCAGCCCCGGCGGACAGGCCGTGAACACTGAAGCTTTCTTT. This encodes CASSPGGQAVNTEAFF. This chain connects TRBV11-3 to TRBJ1-1, with 7 bases lining up with TRBD1. The germline V gene encodes CDR1 SGHNT and CDR2 YENEEA. The CDR3 spans 16 residues. With V trimmed by 5 bases and J by 0 bases, 9 bases remained unmatched. Drawing the rest from reference TRBV11-3 and TRBJ1-1, the complete variable domain is EAGVVQSPRYKIIEKKQPVAFWCNPISGHNTLYWYLQNLGQGPELLIRYENEEAVDDSQLPKDRFSAERLKGVDSTLKIQPAELGDSAVYLCASSPGGQAVNTEAFFGQGTRLTVV.